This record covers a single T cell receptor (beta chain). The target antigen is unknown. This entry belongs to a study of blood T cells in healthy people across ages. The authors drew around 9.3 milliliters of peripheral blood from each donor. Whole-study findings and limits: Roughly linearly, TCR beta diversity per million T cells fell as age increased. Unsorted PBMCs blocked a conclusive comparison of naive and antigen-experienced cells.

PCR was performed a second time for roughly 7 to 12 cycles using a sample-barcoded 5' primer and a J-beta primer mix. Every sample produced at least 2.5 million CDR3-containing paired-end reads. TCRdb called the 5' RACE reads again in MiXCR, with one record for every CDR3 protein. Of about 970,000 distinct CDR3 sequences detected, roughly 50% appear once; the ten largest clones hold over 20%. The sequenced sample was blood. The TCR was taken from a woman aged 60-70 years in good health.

CDR3 DNA: TGTGCCAGCAGTTTAATCTTGGCTAGCGGCTCCTACGAGCAGTACTTC. It translates to CASSLILASGSYEQYF. The rearrangement links TRBV27 to TRBJ2-7; TRBD2 matches at 7 bases. This CDR3 comprises 16 residues. The trim removed 2 bases at V and 0 bases at J, leaving 7 bases unmatched. Germline CDR1 reads MNHEY; CDR2 reads SMNVEV (reference sequence).